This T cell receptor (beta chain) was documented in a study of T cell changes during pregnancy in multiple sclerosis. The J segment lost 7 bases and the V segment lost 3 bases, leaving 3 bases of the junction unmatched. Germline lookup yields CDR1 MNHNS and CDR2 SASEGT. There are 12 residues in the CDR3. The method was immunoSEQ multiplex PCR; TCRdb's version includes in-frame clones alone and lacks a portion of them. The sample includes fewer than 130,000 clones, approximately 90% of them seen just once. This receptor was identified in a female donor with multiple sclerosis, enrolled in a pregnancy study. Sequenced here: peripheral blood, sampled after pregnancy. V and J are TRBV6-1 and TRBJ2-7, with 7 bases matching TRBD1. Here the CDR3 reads CASSDRDREQYF. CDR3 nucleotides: TGTGCCAGCAGTGATAGGGACAGAGAGCAGTACTTC.